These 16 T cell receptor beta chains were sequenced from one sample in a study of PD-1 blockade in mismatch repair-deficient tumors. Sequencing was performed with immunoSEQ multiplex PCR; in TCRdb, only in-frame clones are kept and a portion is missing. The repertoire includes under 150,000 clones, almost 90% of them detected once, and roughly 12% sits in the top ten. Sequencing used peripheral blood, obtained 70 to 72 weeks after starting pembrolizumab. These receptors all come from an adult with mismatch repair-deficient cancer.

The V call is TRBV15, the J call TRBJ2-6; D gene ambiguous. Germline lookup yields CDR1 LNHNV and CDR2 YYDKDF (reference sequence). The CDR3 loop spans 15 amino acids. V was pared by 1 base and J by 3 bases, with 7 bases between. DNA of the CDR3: TGTGCCACCAGCAGAGGGGCGCATGGGGCCAACGTCCTGACTTTC. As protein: CATSRGAHGANVLTF.

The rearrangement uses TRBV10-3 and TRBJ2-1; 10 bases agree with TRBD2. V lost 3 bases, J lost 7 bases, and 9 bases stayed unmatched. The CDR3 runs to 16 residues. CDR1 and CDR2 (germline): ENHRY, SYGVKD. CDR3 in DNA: TGTGCCATCAGTGATCCCCTAGCGGGAGAATTGAATGAGCAGTTCTTC. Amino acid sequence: CAISDPLAGELNEQFF.

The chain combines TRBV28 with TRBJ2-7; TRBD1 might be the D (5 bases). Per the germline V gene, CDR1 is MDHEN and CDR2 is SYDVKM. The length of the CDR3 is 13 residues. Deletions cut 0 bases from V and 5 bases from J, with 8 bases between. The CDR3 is CASSLWQGHEQYF. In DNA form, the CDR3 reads TGTGCCAGCAGTTTATGGCAGGGCCACGAGCAGTACTTC.

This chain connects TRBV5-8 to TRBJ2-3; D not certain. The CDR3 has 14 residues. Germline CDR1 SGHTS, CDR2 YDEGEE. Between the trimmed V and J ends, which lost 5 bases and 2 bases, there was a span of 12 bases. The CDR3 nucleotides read TGTGCCAGCAGGCCGGCCCTGCCCACAGATACGCAGTATTTT. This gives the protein CASRPALPTDTQYF.

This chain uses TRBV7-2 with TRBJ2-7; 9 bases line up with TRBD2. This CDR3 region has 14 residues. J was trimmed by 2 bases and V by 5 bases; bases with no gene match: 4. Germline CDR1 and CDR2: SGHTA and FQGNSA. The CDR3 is CASSQLAGTYEQYF. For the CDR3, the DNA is TGTGCCAGCAGCCAACTAGCGGGTACCTACGAGCAGTACTTC.

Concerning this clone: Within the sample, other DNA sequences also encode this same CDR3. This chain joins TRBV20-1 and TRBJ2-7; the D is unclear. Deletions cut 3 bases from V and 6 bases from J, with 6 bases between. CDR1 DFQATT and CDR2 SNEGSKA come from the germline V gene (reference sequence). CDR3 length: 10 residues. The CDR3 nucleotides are TGCAGTGCTAGTTTTCGCGAGCAGTACTTC. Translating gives CSASFREQYF.

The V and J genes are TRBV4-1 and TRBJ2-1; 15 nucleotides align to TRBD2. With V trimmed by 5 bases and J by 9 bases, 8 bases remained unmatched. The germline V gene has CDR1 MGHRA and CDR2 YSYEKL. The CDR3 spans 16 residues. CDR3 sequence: CASSIRTSGRATEQFF. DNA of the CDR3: TGCGCCAGCAGCATCCGGACTAGCGGGAGGGCCACTGAGCAGTTCTTC.

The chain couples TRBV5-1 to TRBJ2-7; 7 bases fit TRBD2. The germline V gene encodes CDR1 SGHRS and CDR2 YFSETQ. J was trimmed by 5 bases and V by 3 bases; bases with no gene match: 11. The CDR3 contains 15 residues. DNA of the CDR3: TGCGCCAGCAGCTCCGGGGGAGCGGGGAGGGACGAGCAGTACTTC. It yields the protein CASSSGGAGRDEQYF.

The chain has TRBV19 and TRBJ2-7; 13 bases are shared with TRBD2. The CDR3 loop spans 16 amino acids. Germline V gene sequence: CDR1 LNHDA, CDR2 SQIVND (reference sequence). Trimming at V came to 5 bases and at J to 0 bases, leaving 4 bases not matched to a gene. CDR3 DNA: TGTGCCAGTAGTGGAACTAGCGGGAGGGCCTCCTACGAGCAGTACTTC. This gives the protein CASSGTSGRASYEQYF.

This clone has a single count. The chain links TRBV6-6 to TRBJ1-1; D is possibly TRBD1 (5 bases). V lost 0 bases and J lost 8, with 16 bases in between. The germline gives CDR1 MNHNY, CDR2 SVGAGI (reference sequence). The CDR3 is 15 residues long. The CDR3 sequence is CASSYSYGLDIEAFF. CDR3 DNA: TGTGCCAGCAGTTACTCCTACGGGTTGGACATCGAAGCTTTCTTT.

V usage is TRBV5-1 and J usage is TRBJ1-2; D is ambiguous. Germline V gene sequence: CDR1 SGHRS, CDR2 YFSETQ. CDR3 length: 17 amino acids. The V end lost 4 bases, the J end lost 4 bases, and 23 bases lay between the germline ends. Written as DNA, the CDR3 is TGCGCCAGCAGCCCGGACGGAGGCGGAGGCCCAGTCTATGGCTACACCTTC. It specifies CASSPDGGGGPVYGYTF.

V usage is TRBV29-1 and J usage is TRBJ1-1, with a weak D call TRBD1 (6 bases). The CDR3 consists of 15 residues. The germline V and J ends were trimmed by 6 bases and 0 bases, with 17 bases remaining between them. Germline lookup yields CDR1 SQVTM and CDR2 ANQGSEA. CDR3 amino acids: CSVDRSSRLNTEAFF. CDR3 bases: TGCAGCGTAGACAGGTCCTCGCGACTGAACACTGAAGCTTTCTTT.

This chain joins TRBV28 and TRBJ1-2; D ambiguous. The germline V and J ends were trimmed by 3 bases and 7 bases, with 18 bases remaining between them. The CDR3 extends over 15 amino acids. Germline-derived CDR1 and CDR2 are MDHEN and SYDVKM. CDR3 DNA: TGTGCCAGCAGTTTGGGTACAGTCACTTGGGGTGGCTACACCTTC. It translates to CASSLGTVTWGGYTF.

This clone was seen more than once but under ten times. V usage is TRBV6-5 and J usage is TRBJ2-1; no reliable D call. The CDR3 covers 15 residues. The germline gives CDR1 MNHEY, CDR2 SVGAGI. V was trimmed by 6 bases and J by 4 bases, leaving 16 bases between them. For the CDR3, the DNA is TGTGCCAGCAGCCCCGACGAACGCCAGTACAATGAGCAGTTCTTC. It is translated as CASSPDERQYNEQFF.

As DNA, the CDR3 is TGCGCCAGCAGCCAAGGATTGGCAGACACTGAAGCTTTCTTT. It is translated as CASSQGLADTEAFF. The chain uses TRBV4-3 and TRBJ1-1, with D unresolved. The CDR3 is 14 amino acids. CDR1 LGHNA and CDR2 YSLEER come from the germline V gene. V lost 1 base and J lost 3, with 9 bases in between.

CDR3 nucleotide sequence: TGTGCCAGCAGTAATGGGGCTGGAAACACCATATATTTT. Translated: CASSNGAGNTIYF. The chain employs TRBV28 and TRBJ1-3; no definite D call. The CDR3 consists of 13 residues. Per the germline V gene, CDR1 is MDHEN and CDR2 is SYDVKM. V lost 5 bases and J 2 bases, leaving 7 bases between the germline ends. Full variable domain (missing parts from reference TRBV28 and TRBJ1-3): DVKVTQSSRYLVKRTGEKVFLECVQDMDHENMFWYRQDPGLGLRLIYFSYDVKMKEKGDIPEGYSVSREKKERFSLILESASTNQTSMYLCASSNGAGNTIYFGEGSWLTVV.